This T cell receptor beta chain was captured in a study of T cells in Graves' hyperthyroidism and ophthalmopathy. TCR beta CDR3 sequences were amplified from RNA transcripts. HTBI primers drove first-round RT-PCR of the TCR CDR3. TCRdb re-called the multiplex PCR reads through MiXCR, storing one row per CDR3 protein. The data contain 400,000 to 500,000 distinct CDR3 sequences, about 15% of them singletons. This clonotype was recorded many times. Antigen unknown. CDR3 length: 12 residues. The germline V and J ends were trimmed by 6 bases and 4 bases, with 9 bases remaining between them. Germline CDR1 and CDR2: WSHSY and SAAADI. Whole-study results and caveats: Blood also carried most thyroid clonotypes expanded above 0.001.

The V gene is TRBV10-2, the J gene TRBJ1-1, with D tentatively TRBD1 (5 bases). Sequenced input: blood. This clonotype originated in a man between 18 and 35 years old with Graves' ophthalmopathy. DNA for the CDR3: TGCGCCAGCAGCGCAGGGCGCACTGAAGCTTTCTTT. This gives the protein CASSAGRTEAFF.